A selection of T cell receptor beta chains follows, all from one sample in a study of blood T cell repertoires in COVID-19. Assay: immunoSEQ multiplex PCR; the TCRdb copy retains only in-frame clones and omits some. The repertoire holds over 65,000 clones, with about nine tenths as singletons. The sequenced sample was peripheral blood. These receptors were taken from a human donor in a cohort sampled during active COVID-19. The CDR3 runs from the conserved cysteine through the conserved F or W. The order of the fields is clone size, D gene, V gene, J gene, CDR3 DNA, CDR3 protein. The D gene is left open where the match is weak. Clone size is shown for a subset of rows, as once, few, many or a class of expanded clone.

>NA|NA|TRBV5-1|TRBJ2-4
TGCGCCAGCAGCTTGGAGGACAGCCAAAACATTCAGTACTTC
CASSLEDSQNIQYF
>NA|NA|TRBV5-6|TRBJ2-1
TGTGCCAGCAGCTTGGAATGGCAGGCATCTATCAATGAGCAGTTCTTC
CASSLEWQASINEQFF
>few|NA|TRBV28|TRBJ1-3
TGTGCCAGCAGTTTACCAACAGGATCTGGAAACACCATATATTTT
CASSLPTGSGNTIYF
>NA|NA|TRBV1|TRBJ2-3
TGCACCAGCAGTCAAACTAGAGGCCCGCGATCCGGGCAGTATTTT
CTSSQTRGPRSGQYF
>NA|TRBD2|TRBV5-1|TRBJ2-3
TGCGCCAGCACCCCCTCGGCTAGCGGTAGCACAGATACGCAGTATTTT
CASTPSASGSTDTQYF
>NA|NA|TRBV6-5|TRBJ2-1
TGTGCCAGCGGGAGAGGGTGGAATGAGCAGTTCTTC
CASGRGWNEQFF
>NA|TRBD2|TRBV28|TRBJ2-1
TGTGCCAGCAGTTCGACTAGCGGGGGCTACAATGAGCAGTTCTTC
CASSSTSGGYNEQFF
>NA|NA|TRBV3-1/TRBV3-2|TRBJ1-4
TGTGCCAGCAGCCATCTAGGGGCAAGTCATGAAAAACTGTTTTTT
CASSHLGASHEKLFF
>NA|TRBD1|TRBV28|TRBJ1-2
TGTGCCAGCAGCTTATCAAAGGGACAGCGGACCTATGGCTACACCTTC
CASSLSKGQRTYGYTF
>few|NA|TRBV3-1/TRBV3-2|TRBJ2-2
TGTGCCAGCCAAGCGGATACCGGGGAGCTGTTTTTT
CASQADTGELFF